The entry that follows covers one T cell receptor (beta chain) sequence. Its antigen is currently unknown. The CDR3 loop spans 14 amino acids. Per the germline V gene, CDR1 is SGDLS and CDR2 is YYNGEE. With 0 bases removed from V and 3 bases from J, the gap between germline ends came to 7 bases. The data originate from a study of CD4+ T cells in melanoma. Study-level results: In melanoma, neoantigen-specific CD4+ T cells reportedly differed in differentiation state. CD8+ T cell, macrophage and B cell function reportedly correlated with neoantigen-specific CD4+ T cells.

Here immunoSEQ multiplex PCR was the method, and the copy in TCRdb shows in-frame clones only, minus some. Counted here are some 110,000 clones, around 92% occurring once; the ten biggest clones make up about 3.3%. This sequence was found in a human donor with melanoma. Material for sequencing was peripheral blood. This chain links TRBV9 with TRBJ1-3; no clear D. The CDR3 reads CASSVDFLGNTIYF. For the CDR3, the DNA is TGTGCCAGCAGCGTAGATTTCCTTGGAAACACCATATATTTT.